Listed below are T cell receptor beta chains from one sample, sequenced in a study of T cell repertoires in aging, cancer and after chemotherapy. TCRdb re-analysed the multiplex PCR reads in MiXCR, keeping a single row per CDR3 protein. The repertoire holds 8,500 to 10,000 distinct CDR3 sequences, with roughly 31% as singletons. Source material: blood. The source of these receptors is a human donor in good health. The donor label of this sample is uncertain. CDR3s include the opening cysteine and the closing phenylalanine or tryptophan. The order of the fields is V gene, J gene, D gene, clone size, CDR3 protein, CDR3 DNA. The D gene is left open where the match is weak. The size field is filled for only some rows; it gives once, few, many or a size class.

v_gene: TRBV30
j_gene: TRBJ2-1
d_gene: -
abundance: -
CDR3aa: CAWSVWGPPNEQFF
CDR3nt: TGTGCCTGGAGTGTCTGGGGTCCCCCCAATGAGCAGTTCTTC

v_gene: TRBV27
j_gene: TRBJ1-6
d_gene: TRBD1
abundance: -
CDR3aa: CASSSGQGNSPLHF
CDR3nt: TGTGCCAGCAGCTCCGGACAGGGCAATTCACCCCTCCACTTT

v_gene: TRBV6-2/TRBV6-3
j_gene: TRBJ1-5
d_gene: -
abundance: -
CDR3aa: CATGAWDQPQHF
CDR3nt: TGTGCCACCGGGGCATGGGATCAGCCCCAGCATTTT

v_gene: TRBV29-1
j_gene: TRBJ1-2
d_gene: -
abundance: medium-sized
CDR3aa: CSVEPWENYGYTF
CDR3nt: TGCAGCGTTGAACCTTGGGAGAACTATGGCTACACCTTC

v_gene: TRBV10-3
j_gene: TRBJ2-3
d_gene: TRBD2
abundance: -
CDR3aa: CAIKGGGGTDTQYF
CDR3nt: TGTGCCATCAAGGGCGGGGGAGGGACAGATACGCAGTATTTT

v_gene: TRBV6-5
j_gene: TRBJ1-1
d_gene: TRBD1
abundance: -
CDR3aa: CASIYRTGRNTEAFF
CDR3nt: TGTGCCAGCATTTACCGGACAGGGCGGAACACTGAAGCTTTCTTT

v_gene: TRBV5-5
j_gene: TRBJ1-5
d_gene: -
abundance: few
CDR3aa: CASSLWGEGNQPQHF
CDR3nt: TGTGCCAGCAGCTTGTGGGGGGAAGGCAATCAGCCCCAGCATTTT

v_gene: TRBV5-6
j_gene: TRBJ2-7
d_gene: TRBD1
abundance: once
CDR3aa: CASSFLSTTGDYEQYF
CDR3nt: TGTGCCAGCAGCTTTCTTAGCACCACAGGGGACTACGAGCAGTACTTC

v_gene: TRBV5-5
j_gene: TRBJ2-3
d_gene: -
abundance: few
CDR3aa: CASSRPSTDTQYF
CDR3nt: TGTGCCAGCAGCCGCCCTAGCACAGATACGCAGTATTTT

v_gene: TRBV19
j_gene: TRBJ2-3
d_gene: TRBD2
abundance: medium-sized
CDR3aa: CASSQTSGTDTQYF
CDR3nt: TGTGCCAGTAGTCAGACTAGCGGCACAGATACGCAGTATTTT

v_gene: TRBV12-3/TRBV12-4
j_gene: TRBJ1-3
d_gene: -
abundance: -
CDR3aa: CASSRYEDRGNTIYF
CDR3nt: TGTGCCAGCAGTCGCTACGAAGACAGGGGAAACACCATATATTTT

v_gene: TRBV27
j_gene: TRBJ1-2
d_gene: TRBD1
abundance: -
CDR3aa: CASSFGQGAGYTF
CDR3nt: TGTGCCAGCAGTTTTGGACAGGGCGCCGGCTACACCTTC

v_gene: TRBV6-5
j_gene: TRBJ1-5
d_gene: -
abundance: few
CDR3aa: CASSSQMNQPQHF
CDR3nt: TGTGCCAGCAGTTCTCAGATGAATCAGCCCCAGCATTTT

v_gene: TRBV10-3
j_gene: TRBJ1-5
d_gene: TRBD1
abundance: -
CDR3aa: CAISDEDRARNQPQHF
CDR3nt: TGTGCCATCAGTGATGAGGACAGGGCGAGAAATCAGCCCCAGCATTTT

v_gene: TRBV19
j_gene: TRBJ1-5
d_gene: -
abundance: few
CDR3aa: CASSILGPYEPQHF
CDR3nt: TGTGCCAGTAGTATTTTGGGGCCTTATGAGCCCCAGCATTTT

v_gene: TRBV7-9
j_gene: TRBJ1-1
d_gene: -
abundance: -
CDR3aa: CASSPARADWGGRVTEAFF
CDR3nt: TGTGCCAGCAGCCCCGCCCGGGCGGACTGGGGGGGACGAGTCACTGAAGCTTTCTTT

v_gene: TRBV5-1
j_gene: TRBJ2-7
d_gene: TRBD2
abundance: -
CDR3aa: CASSFGRGGLSYEQYF
CDR3nt: TGCGCCAGCAGCTTTGGACGGGGGGGCCTTTCCTACGAGCAGTACTTC

v_gene: TRBV5-6
j_gene: TRBJ1-4
d_gene: -
abundance: -
CDR3aa: CASSLGFWGFNEKLFF
CDR3nt: TGTGCCAGCAGCTTGGGATTTTGGGGTTTTAATGAAAAACTGTTTTTT

v_gene: TRBV27
j_gene: TRBJ1-1
d_gene: TRBD1
abundance: few
CDR3aa: CASRFQGVNTEAFF
CDR3nt: TGTGCCAGCAGATTTCAGGGGGTGAACACTGAAGCTTTCTTT

v_gene: TRBV30
j_gene: TRBJ2-1
d_gene: -
abundance: -
CDR3aa: CAWSASGTSFF
CDR3nt: TGTGCCTGGAGTGCCAGCGGCACATCATTCTTC

v_gene: TRBV30
j_gene: TRBJ1-2
d_gene: TRBD1
abundance: -
CDR3aa: CAWSRTGKDGYTF
CDR3nt: TGTGCCTGGAGCCGGACAGGAAAGGATGGCTACACCTTC

v_gene: TRBV29-1
j_gene: TRBJ2-1
d_gene: -
abundance: medium-sized
CDR3aa: CSVDWAEVYNEQFF
CDR3nt: TGCAGCGTTGACTGGGCGGAGGTATACAATGAGCAGTTCTTC

v_gene: TRBV19
j_gene: TRBJ2-7
d_gene: TRBD1
abundance: few
CDR3aa: CASSLRAGTGSYEQYF
CDR3nt: TGTGCCAGTAGCCTCCGAGCCGGGACAGGGTCCTACGAGCAGTACTTC

v_gene: TRBV15
j_gene: TRBJ2-3
d_gene: TRBD1
abundance: -
CDR3aa: CATSDMGQGSADTQYF
CDR3nt: TGTGCCACCAGCGACATGGGACAGGGGTCGGCAGATACGCAGTATTTT

v_gene: TRBV6-5
j_gene: TRBJ2-3
d_gene: -
abundance: medium-sized
CDR3aa: CASSYPGTDTQYF
CDR3nt: TGTGCCAGCAGTTATCCGGGCACAGATACGCAGTATTTT

v_gene: TRBV12-3/TRBV12-4
j_gene: TRBJ1-3
d_gene: -
abundance: -
CDR3aa: CASSLRGRSGNTIYF
CDR3nt: TGTGCCAGCAGTTTACGAGGCCGCTCTGGAAACACCATATATTTT

v_gene: TRBV28
j_gene: TRBJ2-1
d_gene: TRBD1
abundance: once
CDR3aa: CASRAGAGGEQFF
CDR3nt: TGTGCCAGCAGAGCAGGGGCAGGGGGTGAGCAGTTCTTC

v_gene: TRBV18
j_gene: TRBJ1-1
d_gene: -
abundance: -
CDR3aa: CASSRGRDMNTEAFF
CDR3nt: TGTGCCAGCTCACGGGGGCGGGACATGAACACTGAAGCTTTCTTT

v_gene: TRBV6-1
j_gene: TRBJ1-6
d_gene: -
abundance: few
CDR3aa: CASSEYVGRRLWGSPLHF
CDR3nt: TGTGCCAGCAGTGAATACGTAGGGAGACGATTATGGGGGTCACCCCTCCACTTT

v_gene: TRBV28
j_gene: TRBJ2-7
d_gene: -
abundance: once
CDR3aa: CASSPPGVEQYF
CDR3nt: TGTGCCAGCAGTCCCCCCGGGGTCGAGCAGTACTTC

v_gene: TRBV10-3
j_gene: TRBJ2-2
d_gene: -
abundance: few
CDR3aa: CAISAGALPPSDTGELFF
CDR3nt: TGTGCCATCAGTGCGGGGGCCCTCCCCCCCTCCGACACCGGGGAGCTGTTTTTT

v_gene: TRBV7-4
j_gene: TRBJ1-5
d_gene: -
abundance: few
CDR3aa: CASSSCAGSMILGNQPQHF
CDR3nt: TGTGCCAGCAGCTCCTGCGCAGGGTCTATGATTTTGGGCAATCAGCCCCAGCATTTT

v_gene: TRBV12-3/TRBV12-4
j_gene: TRBJ2-3
d_gene: -
abundance: medium-sized
CDR3aa: CASSFPFRTDTQYF
CDR3nt: TGTGCCAGCAGTTTTCCGTTTCGCACAGATACGCAGTATTTT

v_gene: TRBV30
j_gene: TRBJ2-3
d_gene: TRBD1
abundance: -
CDR3aa: CAWSRDRGSTDTQYF
CDR3nt: TGTGCCTGGAGTAGGGACAGAGGAAGCACAGATACGCAGTATTTT